The rows below give T cell receptor beta chains drawn from one sample of a study of T cell repertoires in cytomegalovirus infection. TCRdb used MiXCR to reprocess the reads, holding one entry per CDR3 protein. This table holds approximately 260,000 distinct CDR3 sequences, approximately 17% found once. The source material was CD8+ T cells from PBMCs. The receptors were gathered from a human donor in good health (CMV status not recorded). Some clones in this sample may be carry-over from other donors' samples. Each CDR3 is given without its conserved first and last residue. A D gene is named only where the DNA matches it firmly.

D gene,V gene,CDR3 protein
NA,TRBV7-9,ASSLRTSMSEQY
TRBD1,TRBV10-3,AISETGVTGYT
TRBD2,TRBV7-2,ASNSGLAGGYYEQY
NA,TRBV5-6,ASSFSGLNQPQH
TRBD2,TRBV28,ASSSLTSGDLDTQY
NA,TRBV7-8,ASSLAGTNYGYT
NA,TRBV7-9,ASSLDLDEQF
NA,TRBV4-1,ATPIRRWGYEQY
NA,TRBV10-3,AGSGGTENTGELF
NA,TRBV4-1,ASSQDLGVSPWGEAF
NA,TRBV28,ASSLAPGQRYGYT
NA,TRBV7-2,ASSPKMRGYEQY
NA,TRBV25-1,ASSELLPGPGNTEAF
NA,TRBV28,ASSSTGYRANEKLF
NA,TRBV5-6,ASSLVDGGAYNEQF
TRBD2,TRBV5-1,ASSWTSGVSYNEQF
NA,TRBV28,ASSLKDGGSQPQH
NA,TRBV27,ASSFTGANVLT
NA,TRBV11-2,ASSLEGVQY
NA,TRBV27,ASSTPDRQNEQY
TRBD2,TRBV10-3,AISEPAGGQETQY
NA,TRBV7-6,ASSLGPGFEQY
TRBD2,TRBV7-7,ASSYGTSGGPQEQF
NA,TRBV29-1,STRRNTEAF
NA,TRBV6-6,ATMSPGIKGVSNEQF
TRBD2,TRBV7-2,ASSLALRTSGGTDGELF
NA,TRBV12-3/TRBV12-4,ASSFSEYNEQF
TRBD1,TRBV7-9,ASSSALLDRGNYEQY
NA,TRBV28,ASSPDGELF
TRBD1,TRBV20-1,SARDSFLTGGLQY
NA,TRBV5-6,ASSLWHSADEQY
NA,TRBV7-2,ASSVTGSSSTDTQY
NA,TRBV6-2/TRBV6-3,ASSYARTRANEKLF
NA,TRBV28,ATLRGALKNEQF
NA,TRBV7-3,ASSLTSANTEAF
NA,TRBV10-3,AISDPDYHNEQF
TRBD2,TRBV7-3,ASSSGRDEQF
NA,TRBV4-2,ASSPSLLGDSTYNEQF
TRBD2,TRBV7-2,ASSLGWGGNEQF
TRBD1,TRBV6-1,ASSDRTGIRTFEETQY
NA,TRBV25-1,ASSEVQGVAEAF
TRBD1,TRBV19,ASSETTGAEQY
TRBD1,TRBV7-6,ASSVRDRSTDTQY
NA,TRBV7-9,ASSPPGQRATNEKLF
NA,TRBV7-2,ASSLIEQTNPYNEQF
TRBD2,TRBV3-1,ASSQRGLAGGTYQETQY
TRBD1,TRBV28,ASRTGIEKLF
TRBD1,TRBV2,ASSEEATGGSEQF
NA,TRBV28,ASSTRQVRNEQF
TRBD1,TRBV7-9,ASRPPGTGTYEQY
TRBD2,TRBV7-2,ASSLAVAGGFTDTQY
NA,TRBV10-3,AIREIVGENTEAF
NA,TRBV7-9,ASSQPGAPGDTQY
NA,TRBV7-2,ASSWVLGGHYEQY
NA,TRBV5-1,ASSFGIQGLLNTEAF
NA,TRBV4-1,ASSQREQLQSF